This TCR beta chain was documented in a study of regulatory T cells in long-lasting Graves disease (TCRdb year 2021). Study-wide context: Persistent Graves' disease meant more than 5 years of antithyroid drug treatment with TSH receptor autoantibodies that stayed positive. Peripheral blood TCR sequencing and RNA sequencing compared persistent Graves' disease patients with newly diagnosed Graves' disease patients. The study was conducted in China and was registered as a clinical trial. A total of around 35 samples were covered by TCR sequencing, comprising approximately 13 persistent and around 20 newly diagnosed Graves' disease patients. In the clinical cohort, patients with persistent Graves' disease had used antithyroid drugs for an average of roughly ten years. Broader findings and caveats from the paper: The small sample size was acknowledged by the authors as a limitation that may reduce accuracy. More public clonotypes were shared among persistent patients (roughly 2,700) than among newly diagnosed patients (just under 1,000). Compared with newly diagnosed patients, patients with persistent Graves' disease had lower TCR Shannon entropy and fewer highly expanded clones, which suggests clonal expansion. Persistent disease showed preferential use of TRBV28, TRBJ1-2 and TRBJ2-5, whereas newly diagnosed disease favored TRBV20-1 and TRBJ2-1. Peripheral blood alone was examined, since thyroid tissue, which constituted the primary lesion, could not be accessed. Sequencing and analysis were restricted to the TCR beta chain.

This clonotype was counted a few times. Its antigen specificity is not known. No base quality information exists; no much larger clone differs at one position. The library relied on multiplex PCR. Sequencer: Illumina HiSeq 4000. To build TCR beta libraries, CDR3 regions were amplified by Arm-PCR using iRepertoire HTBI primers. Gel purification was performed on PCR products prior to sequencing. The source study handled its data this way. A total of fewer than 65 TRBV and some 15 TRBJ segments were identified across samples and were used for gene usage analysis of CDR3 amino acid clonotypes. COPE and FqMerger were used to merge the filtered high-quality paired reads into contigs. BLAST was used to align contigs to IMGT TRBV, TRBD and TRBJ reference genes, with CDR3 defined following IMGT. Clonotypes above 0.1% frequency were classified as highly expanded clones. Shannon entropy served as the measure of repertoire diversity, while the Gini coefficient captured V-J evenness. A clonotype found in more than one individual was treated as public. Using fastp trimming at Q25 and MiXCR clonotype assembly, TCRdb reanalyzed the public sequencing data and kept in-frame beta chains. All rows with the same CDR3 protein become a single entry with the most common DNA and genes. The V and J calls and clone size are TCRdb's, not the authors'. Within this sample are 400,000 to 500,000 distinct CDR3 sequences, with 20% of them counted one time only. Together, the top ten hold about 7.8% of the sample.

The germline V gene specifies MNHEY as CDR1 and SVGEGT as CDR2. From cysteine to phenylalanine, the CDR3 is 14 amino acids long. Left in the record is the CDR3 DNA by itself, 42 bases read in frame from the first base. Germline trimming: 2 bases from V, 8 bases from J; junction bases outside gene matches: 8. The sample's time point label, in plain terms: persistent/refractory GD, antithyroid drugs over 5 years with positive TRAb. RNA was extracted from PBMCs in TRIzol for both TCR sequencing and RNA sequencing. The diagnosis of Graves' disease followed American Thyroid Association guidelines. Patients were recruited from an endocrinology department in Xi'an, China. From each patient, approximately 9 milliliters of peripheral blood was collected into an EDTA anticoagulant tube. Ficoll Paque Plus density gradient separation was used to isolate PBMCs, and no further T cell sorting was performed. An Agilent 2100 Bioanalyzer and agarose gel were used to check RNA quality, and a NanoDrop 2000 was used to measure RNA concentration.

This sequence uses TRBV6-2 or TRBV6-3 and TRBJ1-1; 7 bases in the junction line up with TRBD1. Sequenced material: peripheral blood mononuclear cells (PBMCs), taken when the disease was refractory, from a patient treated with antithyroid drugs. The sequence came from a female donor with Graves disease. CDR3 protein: CASSYNGGGNEAFF. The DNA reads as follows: TGTGCCAGCAGTTACAATGGAGGGGGCAACGAAGCTTTCTTT.